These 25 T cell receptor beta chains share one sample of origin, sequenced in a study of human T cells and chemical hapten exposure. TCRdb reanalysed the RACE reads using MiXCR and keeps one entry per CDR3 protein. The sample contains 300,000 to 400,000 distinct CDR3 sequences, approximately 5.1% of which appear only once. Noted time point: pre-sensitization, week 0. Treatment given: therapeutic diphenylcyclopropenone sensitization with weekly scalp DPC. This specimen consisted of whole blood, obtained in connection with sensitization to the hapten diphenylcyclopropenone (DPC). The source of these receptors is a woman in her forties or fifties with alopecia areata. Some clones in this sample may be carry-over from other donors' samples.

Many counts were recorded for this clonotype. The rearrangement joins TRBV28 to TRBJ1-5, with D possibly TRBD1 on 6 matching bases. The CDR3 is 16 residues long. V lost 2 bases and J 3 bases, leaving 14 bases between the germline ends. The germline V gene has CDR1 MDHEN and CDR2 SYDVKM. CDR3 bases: TGTGCCAGCAGTTTAGGGACACCTCTTCTCAATCAGCCCCAGCATTTT. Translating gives CASSLGTPLLNQPQHF.

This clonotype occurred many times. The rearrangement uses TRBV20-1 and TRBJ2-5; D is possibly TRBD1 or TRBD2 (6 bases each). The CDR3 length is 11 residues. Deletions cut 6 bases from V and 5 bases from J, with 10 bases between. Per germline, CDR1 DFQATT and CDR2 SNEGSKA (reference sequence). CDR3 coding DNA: TGCAGTGCGGACAGCGGGGAGACCCAGTACTTC. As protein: CSADSGETQYF.

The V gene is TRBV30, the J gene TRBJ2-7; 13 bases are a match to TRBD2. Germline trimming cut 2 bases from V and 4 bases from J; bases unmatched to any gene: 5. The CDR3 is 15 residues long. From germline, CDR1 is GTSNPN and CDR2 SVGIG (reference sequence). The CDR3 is CAWSRGLAGEYEQYF. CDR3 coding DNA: TGTGCCTGGAGTCGCGGACTAGCGGGAGAATACGAGCAGTACTTC.

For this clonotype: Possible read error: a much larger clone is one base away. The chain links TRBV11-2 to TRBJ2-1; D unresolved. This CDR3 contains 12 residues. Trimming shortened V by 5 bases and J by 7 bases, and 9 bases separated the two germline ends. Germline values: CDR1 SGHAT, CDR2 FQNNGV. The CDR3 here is CASSPPRNEQFF. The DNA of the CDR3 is TGTGCCAGCAGCCCCCCCCGGAATGAGCAGTTCTTC.

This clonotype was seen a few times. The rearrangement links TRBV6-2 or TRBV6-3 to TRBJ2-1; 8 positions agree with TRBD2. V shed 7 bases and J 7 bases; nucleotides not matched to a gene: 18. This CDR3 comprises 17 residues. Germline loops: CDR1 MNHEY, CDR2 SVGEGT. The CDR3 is CASTLPIPGGQPNEQFF. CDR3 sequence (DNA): TGTGCCAGCACCCTCCCCATCCCGGGGGGGCAACCAAATGAGCAGTTCTTC.

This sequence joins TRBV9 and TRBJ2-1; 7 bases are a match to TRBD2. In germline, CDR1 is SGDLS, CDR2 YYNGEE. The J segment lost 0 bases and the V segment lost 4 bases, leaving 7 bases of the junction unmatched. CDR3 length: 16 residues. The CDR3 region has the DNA TGTGCCAGCAGCCCCCCTAGCGGCCCCTCCTACAATGAGCAGTTCTTC. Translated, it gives CASSPPSGPSYNEQFF.

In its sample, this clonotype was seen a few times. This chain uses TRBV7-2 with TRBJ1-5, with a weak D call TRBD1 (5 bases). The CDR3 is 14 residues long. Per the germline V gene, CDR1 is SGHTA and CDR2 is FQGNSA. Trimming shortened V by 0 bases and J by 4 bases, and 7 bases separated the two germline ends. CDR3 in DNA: TGTGCCAGCAGCTTAGCAGGGGAGAATCAGCCCCAGCATTTT. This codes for CASSLAGENQPQHF.

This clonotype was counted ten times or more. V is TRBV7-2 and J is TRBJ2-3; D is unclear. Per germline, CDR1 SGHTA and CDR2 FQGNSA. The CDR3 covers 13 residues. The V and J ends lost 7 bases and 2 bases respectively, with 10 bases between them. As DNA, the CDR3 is TGTGCCAGCACCCGAGCAGACACAGATACGCAGTATTTT. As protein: CASTRADTDTQYF.

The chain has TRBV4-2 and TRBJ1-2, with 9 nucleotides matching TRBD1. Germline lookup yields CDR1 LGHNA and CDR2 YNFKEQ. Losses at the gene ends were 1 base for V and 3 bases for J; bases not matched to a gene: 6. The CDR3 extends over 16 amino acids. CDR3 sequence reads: CASSQVGDRADYGYTF. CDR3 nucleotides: TGTGCCAGCAGCCAAGTGGGGGACAGGGCTGACTATGGCTACACCTTC.

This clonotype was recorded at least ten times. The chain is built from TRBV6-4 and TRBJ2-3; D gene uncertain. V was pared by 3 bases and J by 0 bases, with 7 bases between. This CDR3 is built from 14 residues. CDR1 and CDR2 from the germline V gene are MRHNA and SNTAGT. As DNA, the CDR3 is TGTGCCAGCAGTGAAGACGGTAGCACAGATACGCAGTATTTT. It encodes CASSEDGSTDTQYF.

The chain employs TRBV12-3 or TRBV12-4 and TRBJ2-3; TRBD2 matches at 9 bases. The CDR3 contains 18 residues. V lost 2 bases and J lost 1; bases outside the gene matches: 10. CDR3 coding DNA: TGTGCCAGCAGTTTAAGTCTAGCGGGGCCCCGTGGCACAGATACGCAGTATTTT. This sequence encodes CASSLSLAGPRGTDTQYF.

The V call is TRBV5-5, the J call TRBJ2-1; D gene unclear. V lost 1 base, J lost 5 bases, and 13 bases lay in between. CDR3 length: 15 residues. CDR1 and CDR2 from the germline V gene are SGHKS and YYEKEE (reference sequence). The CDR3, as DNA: TGTGCCAGCAGCTTGCAATACCTAGGGAACAATGAGCAGTTCTTC. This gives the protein CASSLQYLGNNEQFF. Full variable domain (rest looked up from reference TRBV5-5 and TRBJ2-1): DAGVTQSPTHLIKTRGQQVTLRCSPISGHKSVSWYQQVLGQGPQFIFQYYEKEERGRGNFPDRFSARQFPNYSSELNVNALLLGDSALYLCASSLQYLGNNEQFFGPGTRLTVL.

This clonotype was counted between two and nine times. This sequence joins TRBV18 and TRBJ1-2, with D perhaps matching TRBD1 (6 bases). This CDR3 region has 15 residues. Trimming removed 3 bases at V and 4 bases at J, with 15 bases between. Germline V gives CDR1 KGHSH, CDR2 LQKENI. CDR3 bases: TGTGCCAGCTCACCCCCGGGTCGGGACATCTATGGCTACACCTTC. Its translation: CASSPPGRDIYGYTF.

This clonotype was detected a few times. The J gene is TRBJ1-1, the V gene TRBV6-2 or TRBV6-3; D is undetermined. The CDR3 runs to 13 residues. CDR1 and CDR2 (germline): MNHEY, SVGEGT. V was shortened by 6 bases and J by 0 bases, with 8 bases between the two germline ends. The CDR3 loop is CASRGLMNTEAFF. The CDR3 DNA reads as TGTGCCAGCAGAGGGTTAATGAACACTGAAGCTTTCTTT.

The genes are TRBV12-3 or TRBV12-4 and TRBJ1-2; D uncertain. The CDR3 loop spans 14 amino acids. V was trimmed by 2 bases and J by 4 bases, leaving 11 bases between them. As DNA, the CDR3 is TGTGCCAGCAGTTTATGGGGAGAGGGCTATGGCTACACCTTC. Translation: CASSLWGEGYGYTF.

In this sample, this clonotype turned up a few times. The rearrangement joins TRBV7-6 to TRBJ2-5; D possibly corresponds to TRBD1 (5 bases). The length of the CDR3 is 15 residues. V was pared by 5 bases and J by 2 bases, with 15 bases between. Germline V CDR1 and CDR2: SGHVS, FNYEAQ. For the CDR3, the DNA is TGTGCCAGCAGCCCCTCCCAGGGCAAGCAAGAGACCCAGTACTTC. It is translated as CASSPSQGKQETQYF.

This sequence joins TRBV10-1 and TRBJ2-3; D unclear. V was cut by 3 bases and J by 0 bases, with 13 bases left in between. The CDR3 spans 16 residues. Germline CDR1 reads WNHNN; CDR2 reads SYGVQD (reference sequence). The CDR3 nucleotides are TGCGCCAGCAGTGACCGAAACGGTCCTAGCACAGATACGCAGTATTTT. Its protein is CASSDRNGPSTDTQYF.

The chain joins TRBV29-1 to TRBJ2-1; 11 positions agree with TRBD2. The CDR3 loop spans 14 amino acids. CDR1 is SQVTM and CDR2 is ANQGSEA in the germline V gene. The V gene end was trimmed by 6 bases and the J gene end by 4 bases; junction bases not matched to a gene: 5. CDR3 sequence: CSVAGLAEYNEQFF. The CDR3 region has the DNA TGCAGCGTGGCGGGACTAGCGGAGTACAATGAGCAGTTCTTC.

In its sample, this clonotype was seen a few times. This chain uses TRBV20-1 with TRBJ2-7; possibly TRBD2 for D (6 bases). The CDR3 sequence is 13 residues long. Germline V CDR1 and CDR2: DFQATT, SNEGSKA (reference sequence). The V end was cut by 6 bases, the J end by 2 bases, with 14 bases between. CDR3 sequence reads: CSAVVADAYEQYF. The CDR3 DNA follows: TGCAGTGCCGTGGTAGCGGACGCCTACGAGCAGTACTTC.

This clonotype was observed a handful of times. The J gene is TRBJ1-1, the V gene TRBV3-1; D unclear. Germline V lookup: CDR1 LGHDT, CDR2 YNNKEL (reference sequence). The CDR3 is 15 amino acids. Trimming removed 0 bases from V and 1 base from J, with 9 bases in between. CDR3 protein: CASSQDRLSNTEAFF. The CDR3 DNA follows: TGTGCCAGCAGCCAAGACAGGTTATCGAACACTGAAGCTTTCTTT.

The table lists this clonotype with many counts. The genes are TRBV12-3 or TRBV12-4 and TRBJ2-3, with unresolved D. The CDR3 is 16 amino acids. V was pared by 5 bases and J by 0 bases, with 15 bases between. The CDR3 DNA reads TGTGCCAGCAGTCCTCGACCGCGTCCTAGCACAGATACGCAGTATTTT. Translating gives CASSPRPRPSTDTQYF.

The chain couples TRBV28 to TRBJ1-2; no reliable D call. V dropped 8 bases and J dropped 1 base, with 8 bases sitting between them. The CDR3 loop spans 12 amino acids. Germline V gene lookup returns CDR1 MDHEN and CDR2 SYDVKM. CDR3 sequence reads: CASSSRNYGYTF. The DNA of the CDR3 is TGTGCCAGCTCATCACGTAACTATGGCTACACCTTC.

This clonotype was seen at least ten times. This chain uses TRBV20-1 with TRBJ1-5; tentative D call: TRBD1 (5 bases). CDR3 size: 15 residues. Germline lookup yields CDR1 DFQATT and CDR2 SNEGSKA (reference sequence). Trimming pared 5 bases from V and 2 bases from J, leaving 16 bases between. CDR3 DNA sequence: TGCAGTGCTCCCCGCAGGGCGTGGGGCAATCAGCCCCAGCATTTT. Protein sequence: CSAPRRAWGNQPQHF.

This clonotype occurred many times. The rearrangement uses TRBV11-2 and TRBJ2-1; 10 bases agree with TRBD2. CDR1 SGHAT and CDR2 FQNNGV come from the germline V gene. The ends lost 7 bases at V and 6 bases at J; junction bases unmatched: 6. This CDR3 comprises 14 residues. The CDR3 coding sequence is TGTGCCAGCACCGTAGCGGGAGGAGGCAATGAGCAGTTCTTC. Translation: CASTVAGGGNEQFF. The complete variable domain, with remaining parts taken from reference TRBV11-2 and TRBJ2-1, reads EAGVAQSPRYKIIEKRQSVAFWCNPISGHATLYWYQQILGQGPKLLIQFQNNGVVDDSQLPKDRFSAERLKGVDSTLKIQPAKLEDSAVYLCASTVAGGGNEQFFGPGTRLTVL.

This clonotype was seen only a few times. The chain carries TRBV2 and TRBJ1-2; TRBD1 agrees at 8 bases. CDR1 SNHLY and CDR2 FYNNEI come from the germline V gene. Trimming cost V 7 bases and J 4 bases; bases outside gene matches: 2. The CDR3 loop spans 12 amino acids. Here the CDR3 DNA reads TGTGCCAGCACGGGACAGGCCTATGGCTACACCTTC. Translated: CASTGQAYGYTF.